The present T cell receptor beta chain was sequenced within a study of cytomegalovirus exposure and HLA in healthy donors. General study points: Among the most significant clusters, several appeared linked to common viral pathogens in a later analysis.

As concerns this clone: The antigen remains unidentified.

PCR used 60 Vbeta primers and 13 Jbeta primers. Measured with immunoSEQ multiplex PCR; TCRdb has only the in-frame clones, and not every one. The table includes roughly 100,000 clones, 60% to 85% detected once. Germline-derived CDR1 and CDR2 are SGHRS and YFSETQ. This CDR3 is built from 17 residues. V lost 0 bases to trimming and J lost 4 bases; unmatched junction nucleotides: 12. The rearrangement joins TRBV5-1 to TRBJ1-2; 7 nucleotides agree with TRBD1. The source material was PBMCs. The clonotype originates from a man in his forties in good health and CMV-seronegative. CDR3 protein: CASSLGTGGTLSYGYTF. CDR3 nucleotides: TGCGCCAGCAGCTTGGGGACAGGAGGGACCCTTAGCTATGGCTACACCTTC. The full variable domain, rest sourced from reference TRBV5-1 and TRBJ1-2, is KAGVTQTPRYLIKTRGQQVTLSCSPISGHRSVSWYQQTPGQGLQFLFEYFSETQRNKGNFPGRFSGRQFSNSRSEMNVSTLELGDSALYLCASSLGTGGTLSYGYTFGSGTRLTVV.